This T cell receptor beta chain was sequenced in a study of Ad26.COV2.S vaccination and SARS-CoV-2 variants. Turning to the study itself: This donor came from the COV1001 trial of Ad26.COV2.S.

CDR3 length: 14 residues. Germline V gene data show CDR1 as SGHTA and CDR2 as FQGTGA. Trimming cost V 3 bases and J 4 bases, with 12 bases left between them. In this sample, this clone turned up once. Its specificity is unknown. Treatment reported: around 19 received Ad26.COV2.S at low or high dose, single or two shots; 5 received placebo; per-sample allocation not given. The samples date from day 63 after the first vaccine or placebo injection. Findings and caveats of the study: Substantial breadth was reported for post-vaccination spike-specific CD8+ and CD4+ T cells. Whether participants received vaccine or placebo, their non-spike TCR breadth was similar.

Profiling relied on immunoSEQ multiplex PCR, and the TCRdb table lists in-frame clones only, not all of them. The table has around 400,000 clones, approximately 91% seen once. The clonotype comes from a person between 18 and 59 years old who received the Ad26.COV2.S COVID-19 vaccine or a placebo. The specimen was peripheral blood, collected in a trial of Ad26.COV2.S vaccine versus placebo. The rearrangement uses TRBV7-3 and TRBJ1-1; TRBD1 might be the D (5 bases). CDR3 bases: TGTGCCAGCAGCTTGGGGCCAGGGAGCACTGAAGCTTTCTTT. Its protein product is CASSLGPGSTEAFF.